This entry describes one T cell receptor (beta chain). This record belongs to a study of OX40 agonist ivuxolimab in advanced cancers. The data were produced by immunoSEQ multiplex PCR, yet TCRdb's version contains in-frame clones alone and is incomplete. The sample records tens of thousands of clones, 75% to 90% being singletons. CDR3 length equals 16 residues. Trimming took 0 bases from V and 9 from J; bases not matched to a gene: 9. Germline V CDR1 and CDR2: SGHNT, YYREEE (reference sequence). This sample comprised CD4+ or CD8+ T cells sorted from blood, obtained in a trial of the OX40 agonist ivuxolimab. The receptor was derived from an adult with an advanced solid tumor such as melanoma, head and neck, liver or kidney cancer. The V gene is TRBV5-4, the J gene TRBJ2-1; 10 bases line up with TRBD2. This CDR3 reads CASSLGSGGAGIEQFF. CDR3 in DNA: TGTGCCAGCAGCTTGGGGAGCGGGGGGGCTGGAATTGAGCAGTTCTTC.